Listed below are T cell receptor beta chains from one sample, sequenced in a study of blood T cell repertoires in COVID-19. TCRdb's copy holds only in-frame clones and misses some; the assay was immunoSEQ multiplex PCR. The sample yields 370,000 or so clones, around 87% seen once. The source material was PBMCs or T cells enriched from blood (not recorded which). All receptors come from a young man who had recovered from COVID-19. Each CDR3 is given without its conserved first and last residue. The order of the fields is V gene, CDR3 length, J gene, CDR3 protein.

v_gene: TRBV7-8; len: 13; j_gene: TRBJ2-7; CDR3aa: ASSLGRSSSYEQY
v_gene: TRBV30; len: 12; j_gene: TRBJ2-2; CDR3aa: AWIPQLWTGELF
v_gene: TRBV7-2; len: 15; j_gene: TRBJ1-5; CDR3aa: ASSLTSQGFGNQPQH
v_gene: TRBV20-1; len: 10; j_gene: TRBJ1-1; CDR3aa: SASLGNTEAF
v_gene: TRBV30; len: 14; j_gene: TRBJ1-2; CDR3aa: AWSRDRGRLYGGYT
v_gene: TRBV4-2; len: 10; j_gene: TRBJ1-2; CDR3aa: ASSQDAYGYT
v_gene: TRBV5-1; len: 12; j_gene: TRBJ1-1; CDR3aa: ASSLAGELTEAF
v_gene: TRBV6-2/TRBV6-3; len: 15; j_gene: TRBJ1-1; CDR3aa: ASSYSDSGGWGTEAF
v_gene: TRBV5-5; len: 14; j_gene: TRBJ2-1; CDR3aa: ASSFRAAGLVNEQF
v_gene: TRBV30; len: 11; j_gene: TRBJ1-5; CDR3aa: AWSGTGGQPQH
v_gene: TRBV20-1; len: 9; j_gene: TRBJ1-1; CDR3aa: SVTGNTEAF
v_gene: TRBV6-1; len: 14; j_gene: TRBJ1-2; CDR3aa: ASSAPMQTGAYGYT
v_gene: TRBV7-8; len: 14; j_gene: TRBJ2-1; CDR3aa: ASSLASLARENEQF
v_gene: TRBV15; len: 14; j_gene: TRBJ1-6; CDR3aa: ATSRDMTVYNSPLH
v_gene: TRBV7-2; len: 17; j_gene: TRBJ2-2; CDR3aa: ASTVLGASGGAGTGELF
v_gene: TRBV2; len: 12; j_gene: TRBJ1-1; CDR3aa: ASRNPGGGTEAF
v_gene: TRBV5-1; len: 15; j_gene: TRBJ1-1; CDR3aa: ASSLRQGEGMNTEAF
v_gene: TRBV4-3; len: 15; j_gene: TRBJ2-7; CDR3aa: ASSQDYFRQELYEQY
v_gene: TRBV5-6; len: 13; j_gene: TRBJ1-5; CDR3aa: ASSDTRTGNQPQH
v_gene: TRBV29-1; len: 12; j_gene: TRBJ2-7; CDR3aa: SVEGSEQTYEQY
v_gene: TRBV11-2; len: 12; j_gene: TRBJ1-2; CDR3aa: ASSTGRGNYGYT
v_gene: TRBV6-2/TRBV6-3; len: 13; j_gene: TRBJ2-7; CDR3aa: ASSNGRGQHYEQY
v_gene: TRBV29-1; len: 12; j_gene: TRBJ2-5; CDR3aa: SVEAAGGWETQY
v_gene: TRBV7-8; len: 15; j_gene: TRBJ1-5; CDR3aa: ASSSPKGQGPYQPQH
v_gene: TRBV11-2; len: 10; j_gene: TRBJ1-1; CDR3aa: ASSRAGGEAF
v_gene: TRBV28; len: 10; j_gene: TRBJ1-2; CDR3aa: ASSSRGYGYT
v_gene: TRBV12-5; len: 13; j_gene: TRBJ2-1; CDR3aa: ASRPTGWSYNEQF
v_gene: TRBV5-1; len: 15; j_gene: TRBJ1-3; CDR3aa: ASSRNGAGVGGNTIY
v_gene: TRBV2; len: 14; j_gene: TRBJ1-6; CDR3aa: ASSEVGSVYNSPLH